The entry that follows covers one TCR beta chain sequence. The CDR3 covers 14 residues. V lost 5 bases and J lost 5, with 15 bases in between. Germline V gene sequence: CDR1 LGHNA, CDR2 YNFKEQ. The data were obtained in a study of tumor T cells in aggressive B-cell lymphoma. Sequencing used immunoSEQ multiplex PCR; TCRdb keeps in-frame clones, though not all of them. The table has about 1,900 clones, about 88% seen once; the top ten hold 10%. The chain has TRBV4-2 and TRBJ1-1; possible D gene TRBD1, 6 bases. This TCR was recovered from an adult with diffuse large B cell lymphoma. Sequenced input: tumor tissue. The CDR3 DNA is TGTGCCAGCAGCAAGACAGGTCTGAGTACTGAAGCTTTCTTT. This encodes CASSKTGLSTEAFF.